The 18 T cell receptor beta chains below come from one sample, sequenced in a study of cytomegalovirus exposure and HLA in healthy donors. Primers: 60 Vbeta forward and 13 Jbeta reverse. Sequencing was performed with immunoSEQ multiplex PCR; in TCRdb, only in-frame clones are kept and a portion is missing. The table has about 180,000 clones, around three quarters seen once. The sequenced sample was PBMCs. The receptors come from a woman in her forties or fifties in good health and CMV-seropositive.

The V gene is TRBV4-2, the J gene TRBJ2-7, with D possibly being TRBD2 (5 bases). The CDR3 covers 16 residues. Trimming cost V 0 bases and J 3 bases, with 15 bases left between them. Germline assignment: CDR1 LGHNA and CDR2 YNFKEQ. The CDR3 nucleotides are TGTGCCAGCAGCCAAGAGGGAGCAGGTAGAATCTACGAGCAGTACTTC. The encoded protein is CASSQEGAGRIYEQYF.

On this clone itself: One junction end disagrees with the germline gene, perhaps due to a read error. The chain recombines TRBV7-7 with TRBJ2-2; a weak D match, TRBD1 (6 bases). This CDR3 is 16 amino acids long. The germline V gene encodes CDR1 SSHAT and CDR2 FNYEAQ (reference sequence). CDR3 in amino acids: CASSSTSTGQGGELFF. The DNA for the CDR3 is TGTGCTAGCAGCTCAACCAGCACAGGGCAGGGCGGGGAGCTGTTTTTT.

The V and J genes are TRBV9 and TRBJ2-3, with D maybe TRBD1 (6 bases). Germline values: CDR1 SGDLS, CDR2 YYNGEE. Trimming stripped 3 bases from V and 2 bases from J, with 13 bases between. CDR3 length: 15 amino acids. The CDR3 bases are TGTGCCAGCAGCGCCTTGGGACACCCCACAGATACGCAGTATTTT. Translating gives CASSALGHPTDTQYF.

Comments on this clone: One end of the junction varies from germline; a read error may be responsible. Here the CDR3 DNA reads TGTTCCAGCAGCTTACCGGAGAGGAACACTGAAGCTTTCTTT. Its protein is CSSSLPERNTEAFF. This chain connects TRBV7-9 to TRBJ1-1; D gene uncertain. The germline V gene has CDR1 SEHNR and CDR2 FQNEAQ (reference sequence). The CDR3 sequence is 14 residues long. Full variable domain (missing parts from reference TRBV7-9 and TRBJ1-1): DTGVSQNPRHKITKRGQNVTFRCDPISEHNRLYWYRQTLGQGPEFLTYFQNEAQLEKSRLLSDRFSAERPKGSFSTLEIQRTEQGDSAMYLCSSSLPERNTEAFFGQGTRLTVV.

This clone was counted a few times. The J gene is TRBJ1-1, the V gene TRBV18; unclear D gene. The V end was cut by 2 bases, the J end by 4 bases, with 8 bases between. Germline loops: CDR1 KGHSH, CDR2 LQKENI. The CDR3 contains 13 residues. CDR3 loop: CASSPWAGTEAFF. The CDR3 DNA follows: TGTGCCAGCTCACCATGGGCAGGCACTGAAGCTTTCTTT.

This chain links TRBV9 with TRBJ2-5; D is possibly TRBD1 (5 bases). Between the trimmed V and J ends, which lost 2 bases and 0 bases, there was a span of 11 bases. Germline V gene data show CDR1 as SGDLS and CDR2 as YYNGEE. This CDR3 region has 15 residues. CDR3 bases: TGTGCCAGCAGCGTGGGGCCAGGGTACCAAGAGACCCAGTACTTC. Protein: CASSVGPGYQETQYF. Supplemented by reference TRBV9 and TRBJ2-5, the full variable domain reads DSGVTQTPKHLITATGQRVTLRCSPRSGDLSVYWYQQSLDQGLQFLIQYYNGEERAKGNILERFSAQQFPDLHSELNLSSLELGDSALYFCASSVGPGYQETQYFGPGTRLLVL.

The sample holds a few counts of this clone. The CDR3 nucleotides read TGTGCCAGTAGTACCGGACTCCAAGAGACCCAGTACTTC. Translated: CASSTGLQETQYF. The chain links TRBV19 to TRBJ2-5; weak D call: TRBD2 (5 bases). Trimming removed 4 bases from V and 1 base from J, with 7 bases in between. The germline CDR1 and CDR2 sequences are LNHDA and SQIVND (reference sequence). The CDR3 contains 13 residues.

The CDR3 here is CASSLTRAQYF. The CDR3 DNA follows: TGTGCCAGCAGTTTGACTAGGGCCCAGTACTTC. The chain carries TRBV28 and TRBJ2-5; tentatively, D is TRBD2 (6 bases). V was pared by 3 bases and J by 9 bases, with 8 bases between. Germline-derived CDR1 and CDR2 are MDHEN and SYDVKM. The CDR3 runs to 11 residues.

V is TRBV15 and J is TRBJ2-5, with unresolved D. With the DNA end fitting TRBJ2-7 better, the J assignment may be wrong. The CDR3 consists of 14 residues. Germline V CDR1 and CDR2: LNHNV, YYDKDF (reference sequence). In nucleotides, the CDR3 is TGTGCCACCAGCACCCGTAGCAGCTCCTACGAGCAGTACTTC. Translated: CATSTRSSSYEQYF.

The V gene is TRBV28, the J gene TRBJ1-2; TRBD1 matches at 7 bases. V shed 5 bases and J 7 bases; nucleotides not matched to a gene: 10. Per the germline V gene, CDR1 is MDHEN and CDR2 is SYDVKM. The CDR3 has 14 amino acids. The CDR3 nucleotides are TGTGCCAGCAGTCCCTTGGACAGGCTGGCTGGCTACACCTTC. It specifies CASSPLDRLAGYTF.

The chain combines TRBV7-2 with TRBJ2-2, with 9 bases that match TRBD1. V trimming: 0 bases; J trimming: 5 bases; junction bases outside the gene matches: 13. This CDR3 is built from 19 residues. In germline, CDR1 is SGHTA, CDR2 FQGNSA. CDR3 residues: CASSLAGGGQGFVTGELFF. The CDR3 nucleotides read TGTGCCAGCAGCTTAGCGGGGGGGGGACAGGGATTCGTAACCGGGGAGCTGTTTTTT. Using reference TRBV7-2 and TRBJ2-2 for the parts outside the CDR3, the full variable domain is GAGVSQSPSNKVTEKGKDVELRCDPISGHTALYWYRQSLGQGLEFLIYFQGNSAPDKSGLPSDRFSAERTGGSVSTLTIQRTQQEDSAVYLCASSLAGGGQGFVTGELFFGEGSRLTVL.

The CDR3 is CASSPRGSTVEPATNEKLFF. In DNA, the CDR3 is TGTGCCAGCTCACCCAGGGGGTCAACAGTCGAGCCTGCAACTAATGAAAAACTGTTTTTT. V is TRBV18 and J is TRBJ1-4; TRBD1 matches at 7 bases. The germline V gene has CDR1 KGHSH and CDR2 LQKENI. Trimming removed 3 bases from V and 0 bases from J; junction bases left unmatched: 16. The CDR3 totals 20 residues.

There are a few counts of this clone. V gene TRBV28 combines with J gene TRBJ2-3; 10 bases line up with TRBD2. The V gene end was trimmed by 3 bases and the J gene end by 4 bases; junction bases not matched to a gene: 7. The CDR3 extends over 16 amino acids. Germline V gene data show CDR1 as MDHEN and CDR2 as SYDVKM. The CDR3 nucleotides are TGTGCCAGCAGTTTGGAACTAGCGGGGATGTCAGATACGCAGTATTTT. The encoded protein is CASSLELAGMSDTQYF. The full variable domain, in which reference TRBV28 and TRBJ2-3 provide the parts outside the CDR3, is DVKVTQSSRYLVKRTGEKVFLECVQDMDHENMFWYRQDPGLGLRLIYFSYDVKMKEKGDIPEGYSVSREKKERFSLILESASTNQTSMYLCASSLELAGMSDTQYFGPGTRLTVL.

The V and J genes are TRBV11-2 and TRBJ1-4, with 9 bases lining up with TRBD1. Germline-derived CDR1 and CDR2 are SGHAT and FQNNGV. V dropped 5 bases and J dropped 8; count of bases not matched to a gene: 9. CDR3 length: 15 amino acids. The CDR3, as DNA: TGTGCCAGCAGCATCCGACAGGGGGTAGGAGAAAAACTGTTTTTT. Residues: CASSIRQGVGEKLFF.

The V call is TRBV6-1, the J call TRBJ1-6; D unresolved. This CDR3 spans 13 amino acids. Germline CDR1 and CDR2: MNHNS and SASEGT. Deletions cut 10 bases from V and 4 bases from J, with 11 bases between. Here the CDR3 DNA reads TGTGCCACCCGTCCTACTTATAATTCACCCCTCCACTTT. Protein sequence: CATRPTYNSPLHF.

This clone appeared a single time. The J gene is TRBJ1-1, the V gene TRBV5-4, with a possible D match to TRBD1 (6 bases). Trimming shortened V by 0 bases and J by 4 bases, and 13 bases separated the two germline ends. This CDR3 has 15 residues. Germline V lookup: CDR1 SGHNT, CDR2 YYREEE (reference sequence). The CDR3 region is CASSLGGGAGTEAFF. The DNA of the CDR3 is TGTGCCAGCAGCTTGGGTGGGGGCGCGGGCACTGAAGCTTTCTTT.

This rearrangement joins TRBV18 to TRBJ2-5, with a tentative D call TRBD1 (6 bases). The germline V and J ends were trimmed by 3 bases and 9 bases, with 17 bases remaining between them. CDR3 length equals 14 residues. Germline-derived CDR1 and CDR2 are KGHSH and LQKENI. CDR3 loop: CASSPPGSEGAQYF. CDR3 nucleotide sequence: TGTGCCAGCTCACCCCCAGGATCAGAGGGGGCCCAGTACTTC.

The rearrangement links TRBV5-6 to TRBJ1-1; D might be TRBD1 (5 bases). Germline assignment: CDR1 SGHDT and CDR2 YYEEEE. The CDR3 is 16 amino acids. V lost 3 bases and J lost 1, with 16 bases in between. CDR3 DNA sequence: TGTGCCAGCAGCTCCCCGGGGAGGGGCCGGAACACTGAAGCTTTCTTT. It translates to CASSSPGRGRNTEAFF.